This TCR beta chain was retrieved from a study of shared clonotypes between healthy human individuals. For every subset, genomic DNA was evenly distributed across several immunoSEQ plates. Profiled with immunoSEQ multiplex PCR; TCRdb holds only in-frame clones, not every one. The repertoire includes hundreds of thousands of clones, approximately 96% of them detected once, and about 0.12% sits in the top ten. Between the trimmed V and J ends, which lost 4 bases and 6 bases, there was a span of 15 bases. The V gene's germline CDR1 is GTSNPN and CDR2 SVGIG (reference sequence). The CDR3 contains 13 residues. A note on this clone: Its antigen remains unidentified.

Study findings and constraints: Naive subsets generally had larger estimated richness than memory subsets. There were few donors, and this limited the genetic and exposure-history diversity represented.

The naive CD8 fraction comprised CD45RO-negative cells positively selected for CCR7 and excluded terminally differentiated effector memory CD45RA+ cells. The material sequenced was naive CD8+ T cells sorted from blood. This sequence originates from a woman between 25 and 40 years old in good health. The chain has TRBV30 and TRBJ1-1, with TRBD1 as a possible D gene (5 bases). CDR3 loop: CAWIGGSNPEAFF. The CDR3 region has the DNA TGTGCCTGGATTGGGGGGAGTAACCCTGAAGCTTTCTTT.